Listed below are T cell receptor beta chains from one sample, sequenced in a study of immune evolution from preneoplasia to lung adenocarcinoma. The assay was immunoSEQ multiplex PCR, and TCRdb's table has in-frame clones only and misses some. Of about 8,900 clones detected, 79% appear once; the ten largest clones hold roughly 12%. The sequencing sample was made of FFPE lung adenocarcinoma in situ tissue. Receptors were obtained from a person older than 75 with lung adenocarcinoma. Both conserved end residues are part of each CDR3. D genes are given only for firm matches. Some rows have no size entry. The others give once, few or many, or a class for an expanded clone.

abundance	v_gene	d_gene	j_gene	CDR3nt	CDR3aa
.	TRBV29-1	.	TRBJ1-1	TGCAGCGTTGAGGCAGGGTCCGCTAAAGCTTTCTTT	CSVEAGSAKAFF
.	TRBV7-2	TRBD2	TRBJ2-3	TGTGCCAGCAGCTCACTAGCGGGGGCGGGGGATACGCAGTATTTT	CASSSLAGAGDTQYF
.	TRBV6-5	TRBD2	TRBJ2-7	TGTGCCAGCAGTTACTCGAGAGCGGGGGACCCCGAGCAGTACTTC	CASSYSRAGDPEQYF
.	TRBV9	.	TRBJ1-2	TGTGCCAGCAGCGTAGGAATTGGGACAAACTATGGCTACACCTTC	CASSVGIGTNYGYTF
.	TRBV9	.	TRBJ1-5	TGTGCCAGCAGCCCGACAGGCCAAGAGCCCCAGCATTTT	CASSPTGQEPQHF
.	TRBV6-9	TRBD1	TRBJ2-5	TGTGCCAGCAGACCGGGACAGGGCGACCAAGAGACCCAGTACTTC	CASRPGQGDQETQYF
large	TRBV5-4	.	TRBJ2-1	TGTGCCAGCAGCTTGCGACCCTCCAATGAGCAGTTCTTC	CASSLRPSNEQFF
.	TRBV7-7	.	TRBJ1-5	TGTGCTAGCAGCTTAATACCAGGAACGGCAGGCAATCAGCCCCAGCATTTT	CASSLIPGTAGNQPQHF
.	TRBV11-2	.	TRBJ2-3	TGTGCCAGCAGCTTATCCTCAAATACGCAGTATTTT	CASSLSSNTQYF
.	TRBV6-6	.	TRBJ1-5	TGTGCCAGCAGTTACGGCGGGGCCCTGGGTCAGCCCCAGCATTTT	CASSYGGALGQPQHF
.	TRBV28	.	TRBJ1-6	TGTGCCAGCAGAACGATTCAAAAGAGCTCCTATAATTCACCCCTCCACTTT	CASRTIQKSSYNSPLHF
.	TRBV4-2	.	TRBJ2-7	TGTGCCAGCAGCCAGGGGCCCGGTGAGCAGTACTTC	CASSQGPGEQYF
.	TRBV19	.	TRBJ2-7	TGTGCCAGTAGTATCGGAACAGGGCTCGCGCAGTACTTC	CASSIGTGLAQYF
.	TRBV30	TRBD1	TRBJ1-6	TGTGCCTTCGACAGGGATAATTCACCCCTCCACTTT	CAFDRDNSPLHF
.	TRBV14	.	TRBJ1-5	TGTGCCAGCAGCCGCCAAACGAATCAGCCCCAGCATTTT	CASSRQTNQPQHF
.	TRBV11-3	.	TRBJ1-1	TGTGCCAGCAGCATCTCCGGGACCGGGCAACTTGCTTTCTTT	CASSISGTGQLAFF
.	TRBV11-2	.	TRBJ2-6	TGTGCCAGCAGTTCAGGCGCGAGCTCTGGGGCCAACGTCCTGACTTTC	CASSSGASSGANVLTF
.	TRBV18	.	TRBJ1-6	TGTGCCAGCTCACGGGATTCACGTTCTGCTTCACCCCTCTACTTT	CASSRDSRSASPLYF
once	TRBV5-8	.	TRBJ2-7	TGTGCCAGCAGCTCCCCCAATCGATACGAGCAGTACTTC	CASSSPNRYEQYF
medium-sized	TRBV5-4	TRBD2	TRBJ2-7	TGTGCCAGCAGCCCCCAGGGAGGGGAGGACGAGCAGTACTTC	CASSPQGGEDEQYF
.	TRBV11-2	.	TRBJ2-1	TGTGCCAGCAGCTTCGAGACAGGCGTCAATGAGCAGTTCTTC	CASSFETGVNEQFF
.	TRBV19	TRBD1	TRBJ1-2	TGTGCCAGTAGTAAGGACAGGGGGTTGAATGGCTACACCTTC	CASSKDRGLNGYTF
.	TRBV2	TRBD1	TRBJ2-1	TGTGCCAGCACCCGGGACAGGAGGGATGAGCAGTTCTTC	CASTRDRRDEQFF
.	TRBV19	.	TRBJ1-2	TGTGCCAGCCGGGACGGGGGGAACTATGGCTACACCTTC	CASRDGGNYGYTF
.	TRBV18	.	TRBJ1-1	TGTGCCAGCTCACCCCGACAGGCCGGGGACACTGAAGCTTTCTTT	CASSPRQAGDTEAFF
.	TRBV9	TRBD2	TRBJ2-1	TGTGCCAGCAGTCTAGCGGGGGGCTACAATGAGCAGTTCTTC	CASSLAGGYNEQFF
.	TRBV5-8	.	TRBJ1-2	TGTGCCAGCAGCAGGAACACTAACTATGGCTACACCTTC	CASSRNTNYGYTF
.	TRBV2	.	TRBJ1-2	TGTGCCAGCAGTGAGAACTATGGCTACACCTTC	CASSENYGYTF
.	TRBV28	.	TRBJ1-1	TGTGCCAGCAGTTTTTTGGCGGACACTGAAGCTTTCTTT	CASSFLADTEAFF
.	TRBV4-1	TRBD1	TRBJ2-7	TGCGCCAGCAGCCAACTGCCGGGACAGGGGAGAGAGCAGTACTTC	CASSQLPGQGREQYF
.	TRBV7-9	.	TRBJ1-4	TGTGCCAGCACCCTAGGCGGGGTCACTAATGAAAAACTGTTTTTT	CASTLGGVTNEKLFF
.	TRBV4-3	.	TRBJ1-1	TGCGCCAGCAGCCAAGCGGACACCGGAGTTGAAGCTTTCTTT	CASSQADTGVEAFF
large	TRBV5-4	.	TRBJ1-2	TGTGCCAGCAGCTTGGGTGGCGAGGGGCAAGCTAACTATGGCTACACCTTC	CASSLGGEGQANYGYTF
few	TRBV28	TRBD1	TRBJ1-2	TGTGCCAGCAGTCGATCGACAGGGATCTATGGCTACACCTTC	CASSRSTGIYGYTF
few	TRBV4-3	.	TRBJ1-2	TGCGCCAGCAGCCCAATGCGGGGGGGGAACTATGGCTACACCTTC	CASSPMRGGNYGYTF
.	TRBV7-2	.	TRBJ1-5	TGTGCCAGCAGCTTATGGAGCAATCAGCCCCAGCATTTT	CASSLWSNQPQHF
.	TRBV30	TRBD1	TRBJ1-4	TGTGCCTGGAGTGGGACAGGGGGTTTTAATGAAAAACTGTTTTTT	CAWSGTGGFNEKLFF
.	TRBV7-2	.	TRBJ2-2	TGTGCCAGCAGCTCGGTTGGGGTAATCGGGGAGCTGTTTTTT	CASSSVGVIGELFF
.	TRBV4-2	.	TRBJ1-2	TGTGCCAGTAGCCAAGAAGGGGCCGCGTCTTATGGCTACACCTTC	CASSQEGAASYGYTF
.	TRBV18	TRBD1	TRBJ1-5	TGTGCCAGCTCAGAGGGACAGAATCAGCCCCAGCATTTT	CASSEGQNQPQHF
.	TRBV9	TRBD1	TRBJ1-2	TGTGCCAGCAGCCCGCGGACAGGACCTAACTATGGCTACACCTTC	CASSPRTGPNYGYTF
few	TRBV11-2	TRBD2	TRBJ2-5	TGTGCCAGCAGCTCCGGACTAGCGGGGGGACCCCGAGAGACCCAGTACTTC	CASSSGLAGGPRETQYF
.	TRBV18	TRBD1	TRBJ2-1	TGTGCCAGCTCTCCTCAGACAGGGGTAGATTCTGAGCAGTTCTTC	CASSPQTGVDSEQFF
.	TRBV29-1	TRBD1	TRBJ1-2	TGCAGCGTTGATCGGATGACAGGGGCTCTAAACTATGGCTACACCTTC	CSVDRMTGALNYGYTF
.	TRBV27	.	TRBJ1-1	TGTGCCAGCAGCTCGTCTGTGGGGGGCATTACAACTGAAGCTTTCTTT	CASSSSVGGITTEAFF
.	TRBV5-6	.	TRBJ2-6	TGTGCCAGCGGGCCGGTCGCTGGGGCCAACGTCCTGACTTTC	CASGPVAGANVLTF
.	TRBV5-6	.	TRBJ2-6	TGTGCCAGCAGCACCCGAACAGGGGCCAACGTCCTGACTTTC	CASSTRTGANVLTF
.	TRBV11-1	TRBD1	TRBJ1-1	TGTGCCAGCAGCCTGGGACAGGGCAGGCCTGAAGCTTTCTTT	CASSLGQGRPEAFF
.	TRBV5-1	TRBD2	TRBJ2-5	TGCGCCAGCAGCGCGACCGGGACTAGCTTAGTGACCCAGTACTTC	CASSATGTSLVTQYF
.	TRBV7-9	.	TRBJ2-3	TGTGCCAGCAGGGGGACGGGTCCCCCATTCACAGATACGCAGTATTTT	CASRGTGPPFTDTQYF
once	TRBV28	.	TRBJ2-1	TGTGCCAGCAGTCCCGCGCTACTCGGGAAGCAGTTCTTC	CASSPALLGKQFF
.	TRBV6-1	.	TRBJ2-5	TGTGCCAGCAGTGAAAGTTTTCGGGACGGCGAAACCCAGTACTTC	CASSESFRDGETQYF
.	TRBV4-3	.	TRBJ1-6	TGCGCCAGCAGCCGAACACAGGAGCCCGAAGCATCACCCCTCCACTTT	CASSRTQEPEASPLHF
few	TRBV20-1	.	TRBJ2-5	TGCAGTGCGTTAGTTGGGGAGACCCAGTACTTC	CSALVGETQYF
.	TRBV7-3	.	TRBJ1-1	TGTGCCAGCAGTCGCAGGGCAGACACTGAAGCTTTCTTT	CASSRRADTEAFF
.	TRBV15	.	TRBJ2-1	TGTGCCACCAGCAGAGACCGCGCCCTGCTCTACTTGGGGGCCTATAATGAGCAGTTCTTC	CATSRDRALLYLGAYNEQFF
.	TRBV28	.	TRBJ2-2	TGTGCCAGTCGGCTACTAAAGACAGGAGACACCGGGGAGCTGTTTTTT	CASRLLKTGDTGELFF
once	TRBV19	.	TRBJ1-2	TGTGCCAGTAGTCAAGACTCAGAGGGTGCCTATGGCTACACCTTC	CASSQDSEGAYGYTF
.	TRBV5-1	TRBD1	TRBJ1-2	TGCGCCAGCAGCTTGGAGGCAGGGGGCGAATATGGCTACACCTTC	CASSLEAGGEYGYTF